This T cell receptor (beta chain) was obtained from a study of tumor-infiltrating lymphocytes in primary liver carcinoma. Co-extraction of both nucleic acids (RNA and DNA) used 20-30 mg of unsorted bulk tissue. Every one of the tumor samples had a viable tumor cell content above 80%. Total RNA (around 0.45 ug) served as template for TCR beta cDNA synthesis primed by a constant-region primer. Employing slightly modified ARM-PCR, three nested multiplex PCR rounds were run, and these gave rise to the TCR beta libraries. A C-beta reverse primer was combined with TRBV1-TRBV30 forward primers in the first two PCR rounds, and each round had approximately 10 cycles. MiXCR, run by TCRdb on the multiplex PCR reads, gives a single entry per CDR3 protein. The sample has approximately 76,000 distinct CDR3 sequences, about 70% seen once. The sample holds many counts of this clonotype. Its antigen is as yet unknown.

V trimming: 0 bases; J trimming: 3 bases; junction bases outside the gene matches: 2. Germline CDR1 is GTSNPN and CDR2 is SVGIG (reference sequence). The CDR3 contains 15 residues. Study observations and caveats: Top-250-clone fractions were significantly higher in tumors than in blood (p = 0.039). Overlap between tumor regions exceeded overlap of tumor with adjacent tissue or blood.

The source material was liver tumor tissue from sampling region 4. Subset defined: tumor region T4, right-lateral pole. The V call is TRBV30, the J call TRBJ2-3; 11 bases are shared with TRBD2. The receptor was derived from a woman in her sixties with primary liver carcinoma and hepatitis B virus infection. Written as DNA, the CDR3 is TGTGCCTGGAGTGTAGGACTAGCGGGTACAGATACGCAGTATTTT. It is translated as CAWSVGLAGTDTQYF.